The sequence of this T cell receptor beta chain was determined in a study of identical twins. Overall study findings and caveats: In zero-insertion analyses, partial confounding could arise from invariant MAIT and iNKT cells. Weaker excess sharing between twins was seen in beta out-of-frame sequences.

This clonotype was seen only a few times. Antigen unknown. The CDR3 has 13 residues. J was trimmed by 8 bases and V by 7 bases; bases with no gene match: 8. In germline, CDR1 is MNHNY, CDR2 SVGAGI (reference sequence). TCRdb re-called the 5' RACE reads with MiXCR, one entry per CDR3 protein. Here the sample spans hundreds of thousands of distinct CDR3 sequences, over 9% being singletons. This same sample was also taken into another study, of yellow fever vaccine responses in identical twins. From that paper: Twins' vaccine T cell responses reportedly seemed partly convergent and partly personalized.

The source material was PBMCs. The V call is TRBV6-6, the J call TRBJ2-1; the match to TRBD1 covers 7 bases. The origin of this receptor is a woman under 30 in good health. The CDR3 is CASNLQGNYEQFF. In DNA form, the CDR3 reads TGTGCCAGCAACTTACAGGGGAACTATGAGCAGTTCTTC.